These T cell receptor beta chains were read from a single sample in a study of OX40 agonist ivuxolimab in advanced cancers. Assay: immunoSEQ multiplex PCR; the TCRdb copy retains only in-frame clones and omits some. The sample yields about 86,000 clones, approximately 90% seen once. Sequencing was performed on CD4+ or CD8+ T cells sorted from blood, taken in a trial of the OX40 agonist ivuxolimab. Every receptor here comes from an adult with an advanced solid tumor such as melanoma, head and neck, liver or kidney cancer. Each CDR3 is given with its conserved first and last residue. A D gene is named only where the DNA matches it firmly. Size tells how often a clone was seen (once, few, many) or the class of an expanded clone, and some rows leave it out.

>TRBJ1-4|TRBV6-1|NA|NA
TGTGCCAGCAGTGAGGGGGGAGCGAATGAAAAACTGTTTTTT
CASSEGGANEKLFF
>TRBJ2-7|TRBV28|NA|NA
TGTGCCAGCTCACTAACCACCTACGAGCAGTACTTC
CASSLTTYEQYF
>TRBJ1-5|TRBV5-8|TRBD1|NA
TGTGCCAGCAGCTTCGGACAGGGGACAAATCAGCCCCAGCATTTT
CASSFGQGTNQPQHF
>TRBJ2-1|TRBV5-1|NA|NA
TGCGCCAGCAGCTTAGCGGGTAAGAACAATGAGCAGTTCTTC
CASSLAGKNNEQFF
>TRBJ1-6|TRBV18|TRBD1|NA
TGTGCCAGCTTTCGGACAGGGCAGGATTCACCCCTCCACTTT
CASFRTGQDSPLHF
>TRBJ2-7|TRBV29-1|NA|NA
TGCAGCGCCCGCATGGGCGAGCAGTACTTC
CSARMGEQYF
>TRBJ1-5|TRBV28|TRBD1|NA
TGTGCCAGCAGTCCTGGGACAGCTTATCAGCCCCAGCACTTT
CASSPGTAYQPQHF
>TRBJ2-7|TRBV6-1|NA|NA
TGTGCCAGCAGCCTATCTACGACTTACCACGAGCAGTACTTC
CASSLSTTYHEQYF
>TRBJ1-1|TRBV5-4|NA|once
TGTGCCAGCAGCTCACAGTTCACTGAAGCTTTCTTT
CASSSQFTEAFF
>TRBJ1-3|TRBV30|NA|NA
TGTGCCTGGAGTGTCCGGGCGGGGGGGCTAGTCTCTGGAAACACCATATATTTT
CAWSVRAGGLVSGNTIYF
>TRBJ2-5|TRBV7-3|TRBD2|NA
TGTGCCAGCAGCTTACGCGCGGGAGTGTGGGAGACCCAGTACTTC
CASSLRAGVWETQYF
>TRBJ1-5|TRBV7-7|NA|NA
TGTGCCAGCAGCTTAGAAAGGGGACAGCCCCAGCATTTT
CASSLERGQPQHF
>TRBJ2-5|TRBV11-2|TRBD2|NA
TGTGCCAGCAGCGCAGGGACTAGCGGGGTCCAAGAGACCCAGTACTTC
CASSAGTSGVQETQYF
>TRBJ1-1|TRBV29-1|TRBD1|NA
TGCAGCGGCCGGGACAGCAACACTGAAGCTTTCTTT
CSGRDSNTEAFF
>TRBJ2-1|TRBV5-1|TRBD2|once
TGCGCCAGCAGCTTGGAGACTAGCGGGAGGCCCGAGCAGCTCTTC
CASSLETSGRPEQLF
>TRBJ1-4|TRBV4-1|NA|NA
TGCGCCAGCAGCCAAGACAGACTTAATGAAAAACTGTTTTTT
CASSQDRLNEKLFF
>TRBJ2-7|TRBV21-1|NA|NA
TGTGCCAGCAGCAAAAGCTGGCAAGAATTAGGGGGACAGGGGTGCGAGCAGTACTTC
CASSKSWQELGGQGCEQYF
>TRBJ2-4|TRBV2|NA|NA
TGTGCCAGCGGGGACCCCAAAAACATTCAGTACTTC
CASGDPKNIQYF
>TRBJ1-3|TRBV7-2|TRBD1|few
TGTGCCAGCAGCCCCGGGACAGTCGGAAACACCATATATTTT
CASSPGTVGNTIYF
>TRBJ1-5|TRBV5-6|TRBD1|NA
TGTGCCAGCAGCCAAGACAGGGATCAGCCCCAGCATTTT
CASSQDRDQPQHF
>TRBJ1-5|TRBV18|NA|NA
TGTGCCAGCTCCGGAGCGAATAACAATCAGCCCCAGCATTTT
CASSGANNNQPQHF
>TRBJ1-2|TRBV30|NA|few
TGTGCCTGGAGTGCGGCTGCGTATGGCTACACCTTC
CAWSAAAYGYTF
>TRBJ2-2|TRBV5-1|NA|NA
TGCGCCAGCAGCCTCGGGCCGAACACCGGGGAGCTGTTTTTT
CASSLGPNTGELFF
>TRBJ2-7|TRBV5-4|TRBD2|NA
TGTGCCAGCAGCCTGGAGACTAGCGGAGTCTCCTACGAGCAGTACTTC
CASSLETSGVSYEQYF
>TRBJ2-5|TRBV2|TRBD2|NA
TGTGCCAGCAGTGACCGGAGCGGGGGGGCCCCAGAGACCCAGTACTTC
CASSDRSGGAPETQYF
>TRBJ2-5|TRBV27|NA|NA
TGTGCCAGCAGTTTATCGGTTTCAGAGACCCAGTACTTC
CASSLSVSETQYF
>TRBJ1-4|TRBV7-4|TRBD1|once
TGTGCCAGCAGCTTTTCCGCGGGGGGACAGGGGCCCGAAAAACTGTTTTTT
CASSFSAGGQGPEKLFF
>TRBJ2-1|TRBV6-5|NA|NA
TGTGCCAGCAGTATAACAGGGAATGAGCAGTTCTTC
CASSITGNEQFF
>TRBJ2-7|TRBV9|NA|once
TGTGCCAGCAGCCGAGGGACTGGCTCCTACGAGCAGTACTTC
CASSRGTGSYEQYF
>TRBJ2-3|TRBV9|NA|NA
TGTGCCAGCAGCGTAGGTGTCGGAGGGGGAGATACGCAGTATTTT
CASSVGVGGGDTQYF
>TRBJ2-7|TRBV6-1|NA|NA
TGTGCCAGCAGCCGGGGGCTCTACGAGCAGTACTTC
CASSRGLYEQYF
>TRBJ1-1|TRBV7-2|NA|NA
TGTGCCAGCAGCTTAGGACCTTCTGAAGCTTTCTTT
CASSLGPSEAFF
>TRBJ2-2|TRBV10-2|TRBD1|NA
TGCGCCAGCAGCCCTGAGAGGGGGCTCATGGAGCTGTTTTTT
CASSPERGLMELFF
>TRBJ2-3|TRBV30|NA|NA
TGTGCCTGGAGTGTGGCCACAGATACGCAGTATTTT
CAWSVATDTQYF
>TRBJ1-2|TRBV4-2|TRBD1|NA
TGTGCCAGCAGCCAAGGACAGGGAGGTAACTATGGCTACACCTTC
CASSQGQGGNYGYTF
>TRBJ2-2|TRBV6-4|TRBD1|NA
TGTGCCAGCAGTTTAGGACAGGGTCACACCGGGGAGCTGTTTTTT
CASSLGQGHTGELFF
>TRBJ1-2|TRBV20-1|NA|NA
TGCAGTGCTCGGCACATGGATGGCTACACCTTC
CSARHMDGYTF
>TRBJ2-5|TRBV10-3|TRBD1|NA
TGTGCCATCAGGAGCCAGGGGGCAGGGACCCAGTACTTC
CAIRSQGAGTQYF
>TRBJ2-7|TRBV11-1|NA|once
TGTGCCAGCAGCTTAACCGGGATCTACGAGCAGTACTTC
CASSLTGIYEQYF
>TRBJ2-7|TRBV7-9|TRBD2|NA
TGTGCCAGCAGCTCCTTACTAGCGGGACGGTACGAGCAGTACTTC
CASSSLLAGRYEQYF
>TRBJ1-5|TRBV28|NA|NA
TGTGCCAGCAAGGATAGTCGTCCTCAGCCCCAGCATTTT
CASKDSRPQPQHF
>TRBJ1-4|TRBV4-3|NA|once
TGCGCCAGCAGCCAAGGTTGGGAAAAACTGTTTTTT
CASSQGWEKLFF
>TRBJ1-4|TRBV15|NA|NA
TGTGCCACCAGCAGGACCCCCAGTCCTTCAACTAATGAAAAACTGTTTTTT
CATSRTPSPSTNEKLFF
>TRBJ2-7|TRBV6-1|NA|NA
TGTGCCAGCAGACTAGCAGGGCTATCCTACGAGCAGTACTTC
CASRLAGLSYEQYF
>TRBJ1-2|TRBV2|TRBD1|NA
TGTGCCAGCGCCGAGGGTCTGCAGGGGGGGTCGCGGACCTTC
CASAEGLQGGSRTF